This T cell receptor beta chain was sequenced for a study of beta chain features in type 1 diabetes. Broader study findings: Small HLA sub-analyses could not settle whether HLA shapes TCRB rearrangement. The study found fewer insertions and more deletions at VDJ junctions in type 1 diabetes patients. Shortening that was moderate but significant affected the TCRB CDR3s of Type 1 diabetes patients in all four CD4+ subsets.

As to this clone: Its antigen is currently unknown.

Reverse transcription of all isolated RNA meant that expressed TCRB transcripts were sequenced. Deep immunoSEQ sequencing covered naive, central memory and regulatory T cell samples. Method: immunoSEQ multiplex PCR; TCRdb's copy keeps in-frame clones and lacks some. This sample has 300,000 to 350,000 clones, with less than 9.5% found just once. Source material: central memory CD4+ T cells from blood. The TCR comes from a woman aged 18-30 years in good health.

CDR3 sequence: CASRLAGGPPNEQFF. The CDR3, as DNA: TGTGCCAGCAGACTAGCGGGAGGGCCGCCCAATGAGCAGTTCTTC. The chain joins TRBV6-4 to TRBJ2-1; TRBD2 matches at 13 bases. Germline V gives CDR1 MRHNA, CDR2 SNTAGT. V was pared by 6 bases and J by 6 bases, with 5 bases of the junction left unmatched. This CDR3 is built from 15 residues.